These T cell receptor beta chains were read from a single sample in a study of CD8+CD57+ T cells in acquired aplastic anemia. MiXCR, run by TCRdb on the reads, gives a single entry per CDR3 protein. The repertoire holds 65,000 to 85,000 distinct CDR3 sequences, with around half as singletons. Sequencing used sorted CD4+, CD8+, or CD8+CD57+ T cells (not recorded which) from PBMCs. The receptors originated from a human donor in good health, serving as a control. Both conserved end residues are part of each CDR3. The D gene is left open where the match is weak. Only part of the rows carry a size: once, few, many, or a class if the clone is expanded.

D	length	V	size	J	DNA	CDR3
NA	13	TRBV9	NA	TRBJ2-7	TGTGCCAGCAGCGTGGGCATTCCCTACGAGCAGTGCTTC	CASSVGIPYEQCF
TRBD2	16	TRBV20-1	NA	TRBJ2-3	TGCAGTGCTAGAGATTCGGGCGGGGGTAGCACAGATACGCAGTATTTT	CSARDSGGGSTDTQYF
NA	12	TRBV20-1	few	TRBJ2-5	TGCAGTGTCACAGGCCGCGAAGAGACCCAGTACTTC	CSVTGREETQYF
NA	15	TRBV6-4	many	TRBJ2-1	TGTGCCAGCAGTGAGGCAGGGGGGTCCTACAATGAGCAGTTCTTC	CASSEAGGSYNEQFF
NA	14	TRBV20-1	few	TRBJ2-1	TGCAGTGCTAGCAGGAGGGGATACTACAATGAGCAGTTCTTC	CSASRRGYYNEQFF
NA	12	TRBV20-1	NA	TRBJ1-2	NA	CRPGQGYYGCTF
TRBD1	13	TRBV29-1	many	TRBJ1-2	TGCAGCGTTCCGACAGGGGGCGACTATGGCTACACCTTC	CSVPTGGDYGYTF
TRBD2	15	TRBV7-2	NA	TRBJ2-7	TGTGCCAGTTCACTTTGGACTAGCGCGTCCTACGAGCAGTACTTC	CASSLWTSASYEQYF
TRBD1	14	TRBV12-3/TRBV12-4	many	TRBJ1-2	TGTGCCAGCACCCCGGGACAGGGGAACTATGGCTACACCTTC	CASTPGQGNYGYTF
NA	16	TRBV20-1	NA	TRBJ1-4	TGCAGTGCTAGAGAGGGAAGGACGGCGGCTAATGAAAAACTGTTTTTT	CSAREGRTAANEKLFF
NA	15	TRBV27	NA	TRBJ1-1	TGTGCCAGCAGTATGGGGATGGGGGTGAACACTGAAGCTTTCTTT	CASSMGMGVNTEAFF
TRBD2	14	TRBV10-3	NA	TRBJ2-3	TGTGCCATGAGACTAGCGGGGGACACAGATACGCAGTATTTT	CAMRLAGDTDTQYF
TRBD1	14	TRBV5-8	many	TRBJ1-1	TGTGCCAGCAGCTTGACAGGGGCCTCCACTGAAGCTTTCTTT	CASSLTGASTEAFF
NA	10	TRBV2	NA	TRBJ2-7	TGTGCCAGCAGGGGTGTCGAGCAGTACTTC	CASRGVEQYF
TRBD1	15	TRBV7-8	NA	TRBJ1-6	TGTGCCAGCAGCATTCGGACAGGGTGGGATTCACCCCTCCACTTT	CASSIRTGWDSPLHF
NA	16	TRBV10-3	NA	TRBJ1-2	TGTGCCATCAGTGAGTCGAGGGCCGGAGCCCCTTATGGCTACACCTTC	CAISESRAGAPYGYTF
NA	16	TRBV7-8	NA	TRBJ1-5	TGTGCCAGCAGCCTAGAGGGAGGTTTGCGCAATCAGCCCCAGCATTTT	CASSLEGGLRNQPQHF
NA	12	TRBV2	once	TRBJ1-5	TGTGCCAGCAGGGGGGACAATCAGCCCCAGCATTTT	CASRGDNQPQHF
TRBD2	17	TRBV7-3	NA	TRBJ2-3	TGTGCCAGCAGCCCTCAAGCAGGCGGGGGGCGGGGAGATACGCAGTATTTT	CASSPQAGGGRGDTQYF
NA	12	TRBV10-3	medium-sized	TRBJ1-1	TGTGCCATCAGTGACGGGTACACTGAAGCTTTCTTT	CAISDGYTEAFF
TRBD1	14	TRBV9	once	TRBJ1-2	TGTGCCAGCAGCGTGGGACAGGGGAACTATGGCTACACCTTC	CASSVGQGNYGYTF
TRBD1	15	TRBV9	NA	TRBJ1-6	TGTGCCAGCAGCGTAGAGGGGGCCAATAATTCACCCCTCCACTTT	CASSVEGANNSPLHF
NA	14	TRBV4-2	many	TRBJ1-1	TGTGCCAGCAGCCAAGGTGTTGACGGGATTGAAGCTTTCTTT	CASSQGVDGIEAFF
NA	17	TRBV11-1	NA	TRBJ2-7	TGCGCCAGCAGCTCGGACGGACGGGCGGGCTATTACTACGAGCAGTACTTC	CASSSDGRAGYYYEQYF
NA	13	TRBV10-2	NA	TRBJ1-2	TGCGCCAGCAGTGAACCGGGGGAGGATGGCTACACCTTC	CASSEPGEDGYTF